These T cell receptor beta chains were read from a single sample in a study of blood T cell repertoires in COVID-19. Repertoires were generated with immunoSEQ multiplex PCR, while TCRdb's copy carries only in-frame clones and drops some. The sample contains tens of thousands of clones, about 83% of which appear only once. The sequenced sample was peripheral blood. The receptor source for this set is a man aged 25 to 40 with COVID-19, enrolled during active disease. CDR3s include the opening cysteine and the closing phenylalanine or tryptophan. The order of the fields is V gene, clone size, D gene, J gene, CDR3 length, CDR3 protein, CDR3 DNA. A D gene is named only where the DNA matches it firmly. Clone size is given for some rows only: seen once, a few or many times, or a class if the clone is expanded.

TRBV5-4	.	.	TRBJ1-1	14	CASSLRNLNTEAFF	TGTGCCAGCAGCTTGAGAAACTTGAACACTGAAGCTTTCTTT
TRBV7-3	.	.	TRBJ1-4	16	CASSLAGFLAYEKLFF	TGTGCCAGCAGCTTAGCCGGCTTCCTAGCGTATGAAAAACTGTTTTTT
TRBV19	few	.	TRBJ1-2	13	CASRGGGHYGYTF	TGTGCCAGTAGAGGGGGAGGGCACTATGGCTACACCTTC
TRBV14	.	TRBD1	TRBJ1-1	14	CASRAGGRDTEAFF	TGTGCCAGCAGGGCAGGGGGCCGGGACACTGAAGCTTTCTTT
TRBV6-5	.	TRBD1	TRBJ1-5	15	CASSYSTTGGKPQHF	TGTGCCAGCAGTTACTCTACGACAGGGGGGAAGCCCCAGCATTTT
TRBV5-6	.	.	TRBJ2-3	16	CASSAGLRKSTDTQYF	TGTGCCAGCAGCGCCGGGTTGCGGAAGAGCACAGATACGCAGTATTTT
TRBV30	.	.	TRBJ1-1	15	CAWSVLGGFYTEAFF	TGTGCCTGGAGTGTACTGGGGGGGTTTTACACTGAAGCTTTCTTT
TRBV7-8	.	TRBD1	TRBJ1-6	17	CASSSNPGAGGGSPLHF	TGTGCCAGCAGCTCCAACCCGGGGGCAGGGGGCGGTTCACCCCTCCACTTT
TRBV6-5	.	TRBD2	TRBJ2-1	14	CASSRTSGNNEQFF	TGTGCCAGCAGTCGGACTAGCGGCAACAATGAGCAGTTCTTC
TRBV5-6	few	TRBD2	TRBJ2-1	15	CASSGLAGWDNEQFF	TGTGCCAGCAGCGGCCTAGCGGGATGGGACAATGAGCAGTTCTTC
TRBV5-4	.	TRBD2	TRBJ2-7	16	CASSWGASGVSYEQYF	TGTGCCAGCAGCTGGGGGGCTAGCGGGGTCTCCTACGAGCAGTACTTC
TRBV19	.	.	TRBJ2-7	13	CASSMSRAGEQYF	TGTGCCAGTAGTATGAGTAGAGCGGGCGAGCAGTACTTC
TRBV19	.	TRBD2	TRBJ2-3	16	CASSRAGGSGTDTQYF	TGTGCCAGTAGTAGGGCGGGGGGTAGTGGCACAGATACGCAGTATTTT
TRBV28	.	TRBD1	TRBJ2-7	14	CASSLSSGGGEQYF	TGTGCCAGCAGTTTATCCTCAGGGGGCGGCGAGCAGTACTTC
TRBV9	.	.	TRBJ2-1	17	CASSGSGLLSSYNEQFF	TGTGCCAGCAGTGGATCGGGACTGCTGAGCTCCTACAATGAGCAGTTCTTC
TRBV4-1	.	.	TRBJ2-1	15	CASSQGRSSYNEQFF	TGCGCCAGCAGCCAAGGGCGGAGCTCCTACAATGAGCAGTTCTTC
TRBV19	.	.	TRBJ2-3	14	CASRVGHSTDTQYF	TGTGCCAGTAGAGTAGGACATAGCACAGATACGCAGTATTTT